The 18 T cell receptor beta chains listed next were all sequenced from one sample in a study of cytomegalovirus exposure and HLA in healthy donors. It was with 60 Vbeta and 13 Jbeta primers that the PCR ran. Assay used: immunoSEQ multiplex PCR; TCRdb lists only in-frame clones, some missing. The sample lists some 120,000 clones, approximately 81% occurring once. The sequenced material came from PBMCs. The receptors were sampled from a woman aged 30 to 39 in good health and CMV-seronegative.

V and J are TRBV6-5 and TRBJ2-5, with TRBD2 matching 7 bases. This CDR3 contains 13 residues. V lost 6 bases, J lost 3 bases, and 4 bases stayed unmatched. Germline values: CDR1 MNHEY, CDR2 SVGAGI. CDR3 sequence reads: CASRRGVKETQYF. The CDR3 bases are TGTGCCAGCAGACGGGGGGTAAAAGAGACCCAGTACTTC.

The chain links TRBV11-2 to TRBJ1-5, with D perhaps matching TRBD1 (5 bases). CDR1 is SGHAT, CDR2 FQNNGV, per germline. CDR3 size: 15 residues. V was shortened by 1 base and J by 3 bases, with 10 bases between the two germline ends. CDR3 bases: TGTGCCAGCAGCTTAGCTTCGGGGGACAATCAGCCCCAGCATTTT. Protein: CASSLASGDNQPQHF. Supplemented by reference TRBV11-2 and TRBJ1-5, the full variable domain reads EAGVAQSPRYKIIEKRQSVAFWCNPISGHATLYWYQQILGQGPKLLIQFQNNGVVDDSQLPKDRFSAERLKGVDSTLKIQPAKLEDSAVYLCASSLASGDNQPQHFGDGTRLSIL.

This sequence joins TRBV11-3 and TRBJ2-5, with D maybe TRBD2 (6 bases). This CDR3 has 17 residues. The V gene lost 2 bases and the J gene lost 1 base, with 17 bases spanning the gap. Germline lookup yields CDR1 SGHNT and CDR2 YENEEA. CDR3 sequence reads: CASSLRGGGASQETQYF. DNA of the CDR3: TGTGCCAGCAGCTTACGCGGAGGAGGGGCGAGCCAAGAGACCCAGTACTTC.

The chain combines TRBV2 with TRBJ2-7; D remains unclear. V was trimmed by 3 bases and J by 1 base, leaving 10 bases between them. The CDR3 totals 14 residues. Germline CDR1 SNHLY, CDR2 FYNNEI. CDR3 sequence (DNA): TGTGCCAGCAGTGAGACATCCGTGTCCTACGAGCAGTACTTC. Its translation is CASSETSVSYEQYF.

The table lists this clone with a few counts. The CDR3 loop reads CASSPGGIREAFF. The CDR3 DNA follows: TGTGCCAGCAGCCCAGGGGGGATACGTGAAGCTTTCTTT. V and J are TRBV7-2 and TRBJ1-1; TRBD1 matches at 7 bases. The germline V gene encodes CDR1 SGHTA and CDR2 FQGNSA. This CDR3 spans 13 amino acids. The J segment lost 7 bases and the V segment lost 5 bases, leaving 7 bases of the junction unmatched.

The chain has TRBV5-1 and TRBJ2-4, with 7 bases that match TRBD2. The germline V gene has CDR1 SGHRS and CDR2 YFSETQ. V shed 0 bases and J 0 bases; nucleotides not matched to a gene: 6. CDR3 size: 17 residues. DNA of the CDR3: TGCGCCAGCAGCTTGGCCGGTAGCGGGCTAGCCAAAAACATTCAGTACTTC. Translation gives CASSLAGSGLAKNIQYF.

V gene TRBV29-1 combines with J gene TRBJ2-3; possibly TRBD1 for D (6 bases). The length of the CDR3 is 11 residues. V lost 8 bases and J 4 bases, leaving 10 bases between the germline ends. The V gene's germline CDR1 is SQVTM and CDR2 ANQGSEA. The CDR3 DNA reads TGCAGCTTACACAGGGCAGATACGCAGTATTTT. This sequence encodes CSLHRADTQYF.

This clone was observed a handful of times. V usage is TRBV14 and J usage is TRBJ2-7; 9 nucleotides line up with TRBD2. CDR1 is SGHDN and CDR2 is FVKESK in the germline V gene. This CDR3 has 15 residues. J lost 6 bases, V lost 1 base, and 7 bases had no gene match. The CDR3 coding sequence is TGTGCCAGCAGCCAAGTCCTAGCGGGAAGGGCCGAGCAGTACTTC. This sequence encodes CASSQVLAGRAEQYF.

This chain joins TRBV14 and TRBJ2-7; TRBD2 agrees at 8 bases. The CDR3 contains 13 residues. V shed 8 bases, J shed 2 bases, and the junction held 5 bases outside the gene matches. The V gene's germline CDR1 is SGHDN and CDR2 FVKESK. CDR3 amino acids: CASPVREAYEQYF. For the CDR3, the DNA is TGTGCCAGCCCCGTGCGGGAGGCCTACGAGCAGTACTTC.

The chain combines TRBV9 with TRBJ2-5, with a possible D match to TRBD1 (5 bases). CDR3 length: 14 residues. Germline V gene data show CDR1 as SGDLS and CDR2 as YYNGEE. Between the trimmed V and J ends, which lost 0 bases and 5 bases, there was a span of 11 bases. CDR3 nucleotide sequence: TGTGCCAGCAGCGTAGAAATCAGGGCGGAGACCCAGTACTTC. This codes for CASSVEIRAETQYF.

This clone was seen only a few times. The rearrangement joins TRBV4-1 to TRBJ2-3; 7 bases map to TRBD2. The CDR3 has 16 residues. Germline trimming cut 6 bases from V and 2 bases from J; bases unmatched to any gene: 11. The V gene's germline CDR1 is MGHRA and CDR2 YSYEKL. The CDR3 nucleotides read TGCGCCAGCAGTCCAAGTACTAGCGAATACACAGATACGCAGTATTTT. This sequence encodes CASSPSTSEYTDTQYF.

This clone was counted a few times. The chain carries TRBV5-4 and TRBJ1-1; unclear D gene. Looked up from germline, CDR1 is SGHNT and CDR2 is YYREEE (reference sequence). V was trimmed by 0 bases and J by 1 base, leaving 4 bases between them. This CDR3 is 13 amino acids long. Here the CDR3 DNA reads TGTGCCAGCAGCTTGGCCAAGAACACTGAAGCTTTCTTT. Protein sequence: CASSLAKNTEAFF.

This clone was recorded once. The chain joins TRBV6-4 to TRBJ2-7, with TRBD1 matching 8 bases. Germline V lookup: CDR1 MRHNA, CDR2 SNTAGT. The CDR3 runs to 16 residues. V trimming: 2 bases; J trimming: 0 bases; junction bases outside the gene matches: 6. The CDR3 sequence: CASSDPRTGSSYEQYF. CDR3 bases: TGTGCCAGCAGTGACCCACGGACAGGGAGCTCCTACGAGCAGTACTTC.

This clone occurred a few times. The chain uses TRBV19 and TRBJ1-5; D gene unclear. The germline gives CDR1 LNHDA, CDR2 SQIVND (reference sequence). This CDR3 spans 16 amino acids. Trimming took 6 bases from V and 0 from J, leaving 15 bases between them. CDR3 DNA sequence: TGTGCCAGTAGGGATCCGGGGAGGGCTAGCAATCAGCCCCAGCATTTT. As protein: CASRDPGRASNQPQHF. Using reference TRBV19 and TRBJ1-5 for the parts outside the CDR3, the full variable domain is DGGITQSPKYLFRKEGQNVTLSCEQNLNHDAMYWYRQDPGQGLRLIYYSQIVNDFQKGDIAEGYSVSREKKESFPLTVTSAQKNPTAFYLCASRDPGRASNQPQHFGDGTRLSIL.

V and J are TRBV14 and TRBJ2-7; a possible D gene is TRBD2 (6 bases). Germline assignment: CDR1 SGHDN and CDR2 FVKESK. V lost 6 bases, J lost 5 bases, and 14 bases lay in between. The CDR3 contains 13 residues. The CDR3 protein is CASRRDGGNEQYF. CDR3 DNA sequence: TGTGCCAGCAGGCGGGACGGAGGCAACGAGCAGTACTTC.

The chain joins TRBV5-1 to TRBJ2-3; TRBD1 aligns across 7 bases. Germline assignment: CDR1 SGHRS and CDR2 YFSETQ. V was pared by 4 bases and J by 2 bases, with 4 bases of the junction left unmatched. The CDR3 consists of 14 residues. In DNA form, the CDR3 reads TGCGCCAGCAGCCCCGGACAGGACACAGATACGCAGTATTTT. Translated, it gives CASSPGQDTDTQYF. The variable domain in full, completed from reference TRBV5-1 and TRBJ2-3, reads KAGVTQTPRYLIKTRGQQVTLSCSPISGHRSVSWYQQTPGQGLQFLFEYFSETQRNKGNFPGRFSGRQFSNSRSEMNVSTLELGDSALYLCASSPGQDTDTQYFGPGTRLTVL.

The chain joins TRBV27 to TRBJ2-7; 10 bases match TRBD2. Trimming took 2 bases from V and 2 from J; bases not matched to a gene: 12. The V gene's germline CDR1 is MNHEY and CDR2 SMNVEV (reference sequence). The CDR3 is 18 amino acids. The CDR3 sequence is CASSLVGLAGASPYEQYF. CDR3 in DNA: TGTGCCAGCAGTTTAGTTGGGCTAGCGGGAGCTTCCCCCTACGAGCAGTACTTC.

This clone was seen just once. The rearrangement joins TRBV10-3 to TRBJ2-3; 11 bases map to TRBD2. The CDR3 is 20 residues long. CDR1 and CDR2 (germline): ENHRY, SYGVKD. V lost 6 bases to trimming and J lost 0 bases; unmatched junction nucleotides: 17. The CDR3 DNA reads TGTGCCATCAGCCGACAGGGGCCGACCCTAGCGGGAGGCAGCACAGATACGCAGTATTTT. Amino acid sequence: CAISRQGPTLAGGSTDTQYF.